This T cell receptor beta chain was captured in a study of blood T cell repertoires in COVID-19. Study-wide background: PBMCs, B-cell-depleted T cells, or T cells were the source of the cDNA or gDNA that made up the material.

The CDR3 has 15 amino acids. Germline V gives CDR1 LGHNA, CDR2 YNFKEQ. Trimming left V 1 base short and J 2 bases short, with 6 bases between. Per the study methods: Scientists estimated how many nucleated cells there were by amplifying reference gene primers. The method was immunoSEQ multiplex PCR; TCRdb's version includes in-frame clones alone and lacks a portion of them. V, J and clone size are those of that table, while D and trimming were read from the DNA. The repertoire holds 200,000 to 250,000 clones, with approximately 84% as singletons. Sample: peripheral blood. The sequence derives from a woman aged 25-40 years who had recovered from COVID-19. This rearrangement joins TRBV4-2 to TRBJ2-6; maybe TRBD1 (6 bases). Here the CDR3 DNA reads TGTGCCAGCAGCCAAGGACAGGCTGGGGCCAACGTCCTGACTTTC. Its protein is CASSQGQAGANVLTF.